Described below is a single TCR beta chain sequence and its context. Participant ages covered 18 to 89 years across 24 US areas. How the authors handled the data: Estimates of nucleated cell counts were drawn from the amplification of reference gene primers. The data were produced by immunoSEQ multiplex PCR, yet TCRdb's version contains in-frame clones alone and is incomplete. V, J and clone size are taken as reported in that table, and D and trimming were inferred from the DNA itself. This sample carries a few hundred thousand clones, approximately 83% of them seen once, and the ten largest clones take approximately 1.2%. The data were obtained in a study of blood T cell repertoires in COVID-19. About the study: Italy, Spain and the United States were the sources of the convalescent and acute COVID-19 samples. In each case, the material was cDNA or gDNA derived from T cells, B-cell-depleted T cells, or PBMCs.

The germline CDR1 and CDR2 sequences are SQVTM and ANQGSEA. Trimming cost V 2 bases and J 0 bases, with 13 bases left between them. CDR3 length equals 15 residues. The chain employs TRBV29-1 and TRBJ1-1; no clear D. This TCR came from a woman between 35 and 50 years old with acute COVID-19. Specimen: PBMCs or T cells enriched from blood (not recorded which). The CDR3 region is CSVEPLAGVNTEAFF. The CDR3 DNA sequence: TGCAGCGTTGAACCCCTGGCAGGCGTGAACACTGAAGCTTTCTTT.